Listed here are 8 T cell receptor beta chains from one sample, sequenced in a study of shared clonotypes between healthy human individuals. Some clones are missing from TCRdb's copy, which holds only in-frame ones; the method was immunoSEQ multiplex PCR. The data contain roughly 2.1 million clones, about 92% of them singletons. CD45RO-negative, CCR7-selected cells formed the naive CD8 fraction, which excluded terminally differentiated effector memory CD45RA+ cells. The sample comprised naive CD8+ T cells from PBMCs. The receptors derive from a man between 18 and 35 years old in good health. Some clones in this sample may be carry-over from other donors' samples.

This sequence joins TRBV5-6 and TRBJ2-2, with D unresolved. Deletions cut 7 bases from V and 2 bases from J, with 6 bases between. The CDR3 totals 12 residues. In germline, CDR1 is SGHDT, CDR2 YYEEEE. DNA of the CDR3: TGTGCCAGCTGCCTAAACACCGGGGAGCTGTTTTTT. The encoded protein is CASCLNTGELFF.

The V and J genes are TRBV27 and TRBJ1-5; TRBD1 agrees at 10 bases. Germline-derived CDR1 and CDR2 are MNHEY and SMNVEV (reference sequence). The V gene end was trimmed by 5 bases and the J gene end by 3 bases; junction bases not matched to a gene: 7. This CDR3 contains 16 residues. For the CDR3, the DNA is TGTGCCAGCAGTGAGGACAGGGGGGACTACAATCAGCCCCAGCATTTT. It codes for CASSEDRGDYNQPQHF.

The V call is TRBV21-1, the J call TRBJ2-1; the D call in the table, TRBD2, was not verified against the DNA. TRBV21-1 is reported as a pseudogene. This CDR3 comprises 17 residues. The CDR3 DNA reads as TGTGCCAGCAGCCCGAGGAGGAGGGGCGCGTCCTACAATGAGCAGTTCTTC. This encodes CASSPRRRGASYNEQFF.

The V gene is TRBV30, the J gene TRBJ2-5; 8 positions match TRBD2. Germline values: CDR1 GTSNPN, CDR2 SVGIG (reference sequence). The CDR3 loop spans 15 amino acids. V lost 1 base and J lost 4; bases outside the gene matches: 8. CDR3: CAWSASGGALETQYF. The DNA for the CDR3 is TGTGCCTGGAGTGCCTCGGGAGGGGCCCTAGAGACCCAGTACTTC.

The genes are TRBV28 and TRBJ2-5, with TRBD1 identical over 7 bases. From germline, CDR1 is MDHEN and CDR2 SYDVKM. The CDR3 spans 16 residues. Trimming cost V 2 bases and J 1 base; bases outside gene matches: 7. CDR3 DNA: TGTGCCAGCAGTTTAACCGACAGGGCGGGCCAAGAGACCCAGTACTTC. Its protein product is CASSLTDRAGQETQYF.

The CDR3 DNA sequence: TGTGCCAGCAGTCCCCAGGGAGTGAACACTGAAGCTTTCTTT. The encoded protein is CASSPQGVNTEAFF. The V and J genes are TRBV6-5 and TRBJ1-1; D perhaps matches TRBD1 (5 bases). The V and J ends lost 5 bases and 0 bases respectively, with 10 bases between them. The CDR3 length is 14 residues. CDR1 and CDR2 from the germline V gene are MNHEY and SVGAGI.

The V call is TRBV14, the J call TRBJ2-7, with a weak D call TRBD2 (5 bases). Germline-derived CDR1 and CDR2 are SGHDN and FVKESK. Trimming took 0 bases from V and 6 from J, leaving 12 bases between them. The CDR3 totals 14 residues. As DNA, the CDR3 is TGTGCCAGCAGCCAAGACGGGAATTCCCTCGAGCAGTACTTC. Residues: CASSQDGNSLEQYF.

The chain uses TRBV14 and TRBJ2-7; TRBD2 matches at 13 bases. Trimming at V came to 1 base and at J to 6 bases, leaving 6 bases not matched to a gene. Looked up from germline, CDR1 is SGHDN and CDR2 is FVKESK. The CDR3 is 16 amino acids. The CDR3 DNA is TGTGCCAGCAGCCAAGGATCAACTAGCGGGAGGGTCGAGCAGTACTTC. Translating it yields CASSQGSTSGRVEQYF.